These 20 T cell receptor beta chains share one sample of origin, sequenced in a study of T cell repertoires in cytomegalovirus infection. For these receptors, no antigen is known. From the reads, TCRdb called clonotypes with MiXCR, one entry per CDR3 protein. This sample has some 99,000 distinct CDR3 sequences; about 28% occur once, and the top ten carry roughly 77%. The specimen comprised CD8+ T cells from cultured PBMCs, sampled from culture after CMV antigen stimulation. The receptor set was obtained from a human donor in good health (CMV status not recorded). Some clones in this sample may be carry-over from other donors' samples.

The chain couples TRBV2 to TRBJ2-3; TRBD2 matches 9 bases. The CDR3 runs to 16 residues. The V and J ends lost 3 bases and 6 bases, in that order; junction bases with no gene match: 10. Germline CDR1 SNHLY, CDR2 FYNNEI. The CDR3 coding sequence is TGTGCCAGCAGTGACTTGGGTAGCGGGGGTAGTGATACGCAGTATTTT. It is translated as CASSDLGSGGSDTQYF.

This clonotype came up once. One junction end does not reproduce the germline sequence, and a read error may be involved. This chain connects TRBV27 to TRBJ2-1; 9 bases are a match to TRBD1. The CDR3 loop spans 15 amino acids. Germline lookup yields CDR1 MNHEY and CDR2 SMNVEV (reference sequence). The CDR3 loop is CSSSLTGGPPNEQFF. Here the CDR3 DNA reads TGTTCCAGCAGTTTAACAGGGGGCCCCCCCAATGAGCAGTTCTTC.

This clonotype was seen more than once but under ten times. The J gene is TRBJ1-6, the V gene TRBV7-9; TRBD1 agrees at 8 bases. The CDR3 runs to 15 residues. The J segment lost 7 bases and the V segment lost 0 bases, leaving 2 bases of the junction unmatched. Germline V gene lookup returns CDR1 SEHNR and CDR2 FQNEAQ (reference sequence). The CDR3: CASSLATGENSPLHF. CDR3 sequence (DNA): TGTGCCAGCAGCTTAGCGACAGGGGAGAATTCACCCCTCCACTTT.

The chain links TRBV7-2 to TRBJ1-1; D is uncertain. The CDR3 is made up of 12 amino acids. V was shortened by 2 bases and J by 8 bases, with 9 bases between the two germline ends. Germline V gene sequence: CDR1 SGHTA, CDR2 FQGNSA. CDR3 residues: CASSLRLGEAFF. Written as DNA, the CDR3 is TGTGCCAGCAGCTTACGCTTGGGGGAAGCTTTCTTT.

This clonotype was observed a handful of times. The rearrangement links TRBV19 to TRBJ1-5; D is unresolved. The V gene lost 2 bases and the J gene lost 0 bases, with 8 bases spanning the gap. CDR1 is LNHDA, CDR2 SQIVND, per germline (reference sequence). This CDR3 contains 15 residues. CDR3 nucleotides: TGTGCCAGTAGTATAAACAGCGCTAGCAATCAGCCCCAGCATTTT. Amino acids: CASSINSASNQPQHF.

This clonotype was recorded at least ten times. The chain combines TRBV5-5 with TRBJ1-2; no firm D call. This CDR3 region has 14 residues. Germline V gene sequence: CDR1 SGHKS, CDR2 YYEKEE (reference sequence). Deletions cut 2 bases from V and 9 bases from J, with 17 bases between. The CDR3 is CASSFPVAVARYTF. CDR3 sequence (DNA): TGTGCCAGCAGCTTTCCAGTCGCGGTGGCCCGCTACACCTTC.

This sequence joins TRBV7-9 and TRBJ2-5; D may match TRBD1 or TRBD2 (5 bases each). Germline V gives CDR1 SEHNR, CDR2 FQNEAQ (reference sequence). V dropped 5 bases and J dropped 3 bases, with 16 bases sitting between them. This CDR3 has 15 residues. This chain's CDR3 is CASSPFEGSKETQYF. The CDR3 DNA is TGTGCCAGCAGCCCATTTGAGGGGTCCAAAGAGACCCAGTACTTC.

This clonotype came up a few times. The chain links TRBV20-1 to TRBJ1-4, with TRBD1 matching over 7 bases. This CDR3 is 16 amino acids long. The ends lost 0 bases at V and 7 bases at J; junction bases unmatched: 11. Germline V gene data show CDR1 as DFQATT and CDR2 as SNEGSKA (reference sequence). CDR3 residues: CSARDRSDRVTEKLFF. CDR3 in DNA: TGCAGTGCTAGAGATCGGTCCGACAGGGTGACTGAAAAACTGTTTTTT.

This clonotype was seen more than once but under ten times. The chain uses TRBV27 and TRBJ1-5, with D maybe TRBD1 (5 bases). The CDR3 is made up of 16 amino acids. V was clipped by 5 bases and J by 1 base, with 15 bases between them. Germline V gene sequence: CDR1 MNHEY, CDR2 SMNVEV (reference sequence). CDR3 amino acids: CASSRGAELSNQPQHF. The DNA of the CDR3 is TGTGCCAGCAGTCGAGGGGCAGAATTAAGCAATCAGCCCCAGCATTTT.

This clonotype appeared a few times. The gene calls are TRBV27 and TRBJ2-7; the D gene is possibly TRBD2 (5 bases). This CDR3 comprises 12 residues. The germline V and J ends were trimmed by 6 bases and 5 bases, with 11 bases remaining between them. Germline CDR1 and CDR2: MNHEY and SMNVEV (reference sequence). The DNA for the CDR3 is TGTGCCAGCAGCGATGAGCGGCACGAGCAGTACTTC. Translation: CASSDERHEQYF.

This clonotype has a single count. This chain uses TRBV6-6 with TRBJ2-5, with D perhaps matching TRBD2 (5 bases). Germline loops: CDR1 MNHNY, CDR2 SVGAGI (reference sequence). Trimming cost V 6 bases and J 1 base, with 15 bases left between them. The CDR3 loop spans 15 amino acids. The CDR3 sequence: CASSPNEGFQETQYF. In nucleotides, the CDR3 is TGTGCCAGCAGCCCCAATGAGGGATTCCAAGAGACCCAGTACTTC.

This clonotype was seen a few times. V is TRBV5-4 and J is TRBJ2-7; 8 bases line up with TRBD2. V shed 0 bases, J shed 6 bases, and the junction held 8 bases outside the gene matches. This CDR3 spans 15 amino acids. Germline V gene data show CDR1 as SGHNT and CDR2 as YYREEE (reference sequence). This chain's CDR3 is CASSLAAGGLLEQYF. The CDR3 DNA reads TGTGCCAGCAGCTTGGCCGCGGGGGGCCTGCTCGAGCAGTACTTC.

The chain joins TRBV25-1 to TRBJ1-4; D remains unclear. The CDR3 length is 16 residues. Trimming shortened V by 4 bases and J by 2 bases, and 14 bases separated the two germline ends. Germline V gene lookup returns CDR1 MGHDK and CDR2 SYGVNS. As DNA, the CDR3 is TGTGCCAGCAGTGTATCGTGGAGCGGGACTAATGAAAAACTGTTTTTT. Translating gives CASSVSWSGTNEKLFF.

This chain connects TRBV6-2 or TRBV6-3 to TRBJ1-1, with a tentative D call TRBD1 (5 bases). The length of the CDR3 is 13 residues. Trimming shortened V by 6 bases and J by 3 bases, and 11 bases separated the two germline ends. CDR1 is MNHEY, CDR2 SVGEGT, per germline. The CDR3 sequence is CASRRDGDTEAFF. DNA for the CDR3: TGTGCCAGCAGGAGGGACGGTGACACTGAAGCTTTCTTT.

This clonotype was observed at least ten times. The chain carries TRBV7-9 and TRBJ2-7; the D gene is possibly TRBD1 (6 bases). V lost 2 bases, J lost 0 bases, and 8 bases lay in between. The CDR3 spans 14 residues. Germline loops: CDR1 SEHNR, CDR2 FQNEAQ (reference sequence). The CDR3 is CASSLWDNSYEQYF. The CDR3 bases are TGTGCCAGCAGCTTATGGGACAACTCCTACGAGCAGTACTTC.

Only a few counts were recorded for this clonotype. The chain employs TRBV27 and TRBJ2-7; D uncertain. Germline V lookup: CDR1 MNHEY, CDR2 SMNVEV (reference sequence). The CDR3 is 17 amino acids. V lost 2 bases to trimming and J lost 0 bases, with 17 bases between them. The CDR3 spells CASSLLDGRSSSYEQYF. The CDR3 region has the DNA TGTGCCAGCAGTTTACTAGACGGCCGGAGCTCCTCCTACGAGCAGTACTTC.

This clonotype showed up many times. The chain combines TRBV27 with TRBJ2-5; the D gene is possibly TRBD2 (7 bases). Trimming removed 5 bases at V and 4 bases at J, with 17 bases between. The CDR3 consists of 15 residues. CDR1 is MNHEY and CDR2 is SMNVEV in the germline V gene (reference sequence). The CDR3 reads CASSPIRGGAETQYF. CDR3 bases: TGTGCCAGCAGTCCGATTCGTGGGGGGGCAGAGACCCAGTACTTC.

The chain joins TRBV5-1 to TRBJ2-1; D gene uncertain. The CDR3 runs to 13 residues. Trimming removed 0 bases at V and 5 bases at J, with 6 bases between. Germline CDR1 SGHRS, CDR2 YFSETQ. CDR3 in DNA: TGCGCCAGCAGCTTGGAGTCGAACAATGAGCAGTTCTTC. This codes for CASSLESNNEQFF.

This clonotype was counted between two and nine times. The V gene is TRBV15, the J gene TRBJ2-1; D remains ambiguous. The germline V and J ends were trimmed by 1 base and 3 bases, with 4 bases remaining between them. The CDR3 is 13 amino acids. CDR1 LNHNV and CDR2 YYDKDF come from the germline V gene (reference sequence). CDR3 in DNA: TGTGCCACCAGCAGAGTTAACTACAATGAGCAGTTCTTC. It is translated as CATSRVNYNEQFF.

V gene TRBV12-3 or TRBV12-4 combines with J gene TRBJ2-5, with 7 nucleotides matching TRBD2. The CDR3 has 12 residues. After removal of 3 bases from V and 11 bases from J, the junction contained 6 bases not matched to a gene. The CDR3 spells CASSFGGTTQYF. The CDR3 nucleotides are TGTGCCAGCAGTTTCGGGGGGACGACTCAGTACTTC.